This T cell receptor beta chain came from a study of T cells expressing NK-cell markers. Overall study: From sorted CD3+CD56+NKG2C+, CD3+CD56+NKG2C- and CD3+CD56-NKG2C+ T cells came the TCR beta repertoires.

Germline V gene sequence: CDR1 LGHDT, CDR2 YNNKEL (reference sequence). CDR3 length: 17 amino acids. TCRdb reprocessed the 5' RACE reads, keeping one entry per CDR3 protein, no DNA. The sample has roughly 160,000 distinct CDR3 sequences. Regarding this clonotype: The antigen remains undetermined.

Study results and limitations: In roughly 6 donors, dominant CD3+CD56+NKG2C+ clones formed 1.0-7.0% of CD8+ cells. Whether the expanded NKG2C+ T cell clones recognized HCMV remained unclear. Among four donors, these clonotypes also ranked first in the CD3+CD56-NKG2C+ fraction.

V gene TRBV3-1 combines with J gene TRBJ2-1; lacking DNA, the TRBD2 call made by TCRdb goes unchecked. The sample was blood T cells: a sorted CD56 or NKG2C T cell subset, CD4+ or CD8+ T cells, or bulk PBMC T cells (not recorded which). This receptor was obtained from a man aged 18-70 years in good health. CDR3 residues: CASSQDQVRGGNNEQFF.